Included here is one T cell receptor (beta chain) sequence, with context. Its antigen is still unknown. No base quality values were provided; no much bigger clone lies one nucleotide off. CDR1 and CDR2, looked up from the germline V gene (reference sequence), are MNHNY and SVGAGI. The CDR3 contains 15 residues, cysteine and phenylalanine counted. Kept here is only the CDR3 DNA, which spans 45 bases and is read in frame from base 1. V lost 2 bases and J lost 1 base; the stretch between them is 9 bases long. This specimen belongs to a study of shared clonotypes between healthy human individuals (TCRdb year 2020). For the study in its entirety: The cohort included three men and two women between 18 and 49 years of age. Between about 0.94 and 8.9 billion PBMCs per donor were obtained by leukapheresis. Libraries were prepared and TCR repertoires were sequenced by different laboratories using diverse techniques, in order to increase sequencing depth and limit assay-specific biases. To estimate repertoire size and how much clonotype sharing occurs between individuals, the study deeply sequenced the blood TCR repertoires of 5 or 6 healthy adults. Per donor, three plates each were used for CD4 naive and CD4 memory, two for CD8 naive, and one for CD8 memory. Overall results and qualifications from the work: Sharing across several donors was observed for about 5% of naive CD4, under 4% of naive CD8, over 2% of memory CD4, and less than 0.45% of memory CD8 clonotypes. Naive subsets generally had larger estimated clonotype richness than memory subsets. Higher generation probabilities were observed for clonotypes shared by all four sorted-subset donors than for non-shared clonotypes. Based on pairwise subsampling, the degree of clonotype sharing among donors was expected to be affected by sequencing depth. Even with the large sequencing depth, rarefaction of the sorted-subset datasets indicated that sequencing was incomplete. Sampling was limited to blood, and TCR repertoires in tissue likely differ from TCR repertoires in blood. Because the study included only a small number of donors, the genetic and exposure-history diversity represented was limited.

The donors were healthy, HIV-negative adults with no recently reported acute infections or vaccinations. Every donor was a Caucasian adult residing in Nashville, Tennessee, USA. CD4+ T cells were enriched by magnetic negative selection, after which naive cells were positively selected on CD45RA and the negative fraction was taken as the memory subset. Blood was obtained by leukapheresis, after which PBMCs were separated by Ficoll-Histopaque density gradient centrifugation and cryopreserved in liquid nitrogen vapor phase. Analytical flow cytometry was used to check the purity and quantity of each magnetically sorted T cell population. From each sorted fraction, genomic DNA was isolated and quantified by UV absorbance on a Nanodrop 2000c. Using the deep immunoSEQ assay, TCR CDR3 regions were amplified from genomic DNA by multiplex PCR. For each cell subset, the extracted genomic DNA was distributed evenly across all wells of several immunoSEQ 96-well plates, and each plate served as one replicate. For sorted subsets, around 200 ng genomic DNA, equal to about 30,000 T cell genomes, was loaded into each replicate PCR. The purified libraries were quantified using a Qubit 3.0 fluorometer, sized with a Bioanalyzer 2100, and then quantified again using the KAPA Library Quantification kit. Every immunoSEQ 96-well plate was sequenced on a separate single-read 150-cycle Illumina NextSeq 550 flow cell. Per the original workflow: The immunoSEQ output contained only junctional sequences without quality scores, so filtering could not match that applied to full-length reads. To assign V/J genes and CDR3, sequences were annotated against IMGT germline references using PyIR, a Python wrapper for IgBLAST v1.9. Reads were filtered out if the reads had weak V/J assignments (E-value above 1e-6), no CDR3, stop codons, out-of-frame junctions, or ambiguous translated residues. V3J clonotypes were defined as sequences sharing an identical inferred V gene, J gene, and CDR3 amino acid sequence. Percentage overlap between repertoires was calculated by dividing the number of shared unique clonotypes by the size of the smaller repertoire. RTK rarefaction, the Chao1 estimator, and Recon v2.1 estimates of unobserved clonotypes were used to assess repertoire richness. For all TCRbeta clonotypes obtained by the gDNA method from a handful of donors, generation probabilities were computed with OLGA. TCRdb retrieved this table from immuneACCESS and kept in-frame rearrangements only. Not all clones are present; in checked studies, unresolved V genes account for under half, and no reason is known for the remainder. V, J and clone size are taken as reported in that table, and D and trimming were inferred from the DNA itself. The sample data list approximately 2.3 million clones, and just over 90% of these were observed just once. The ten largest clones take up about 0.39% of the sample.

The chain joins TRBV6-6 to TRBJ1-5, with no reliable assignment of the D segment. The receptor comes from a man between 18 and 29 years old in good health. Some clones in this sample may be carry-over from other donors' samples. The specimen sequenced was naive CD4+ T cells from PBMCs. The sample's cell subset or site label, decoded: CD45RA+ positively selected. The CDR3 loop reads CASSYPVGSNQPQHF. Read as DNA, the sequence is TGTGCCAGCAGTTACCCTGTGGGGAGCAATCAGCCCCAGCATTTT.